The rows below give T cell receptor beta chains drawn from one sample of a study of sequential checkpoint blockade in melanoma. Data came from immunoSEQ multiplex PCR; TCRdb stores just in-frame clones and leaves some out. The data hold about 4,900 clones, with around 40% observed a single time. Here the sequenced sample was tumor tissue (inferred from file names), taken from a patient given nivolumab and ipilimumab in sequence. Source of these receptors: a human donor with melanoma. Both conserved end residues are part of each CDR3. Fields, in order: V gene, clone size, J gene, D gene, CDR3 DNA, CDR3 protein. The D gene is left open where the match is weak. Part of the rows lack a size; the others show once, few, many or a class for expanded clones.

TRBV6-8	few	TRBJ1-2	-	TGTGCCAGCAGGGGCCGGGACATCATAGACTACACCTTC	CASRGRDIIDYTF
TRBV11-3	few	TRBJ2-1	-	TGTGCCAGCAGCTTACGGTCAAATCAGGATGAGCAGTTCTTC	CASSLRSNQDEQFF
TRBV6-7	few	TRBJ2-7	TRBD2	TGTGCCAGCGGCGCTCGGGAGGCCTACGAGCAGTACTTC	CASGAREAYEQYF
TRBV19	-	TRBJ2-7	-	TGTGCCAGTAGTATAATCGGAGGTAGCTGGACGCAGTACTTC	CASSIIGGSWTQYF
TRBV19	-	TRBJ2-5	-	TGTGCCACCGGACTATCGGAGACCCAGTACTTC	CATGLSETQYF
TRBV4-1	few	TRBJ2-7	-	TGCGCCAGCAGTTACTTACTATCCCACGAGCAGTACTTC	CASSYLLSHEQYF
TRBV6-8	few	TRBJ2-3	-	TGTGCCAGCAGTTACTCGGTTCCAGATACGCAGTATTTT	CASSYSVPDTQYF
TRBV11-3	few	TRBJ2-1	-	TGTGCCAGCAGCTTAGGCAACCGCCAGAATGAGCAGTTCTTC	CASSLGNRQNEQFF
TRBV30	-	TRBJ1-2	-	TGTGCCTCAAGTCCCGGGACGGGAACGGGGGGCTACACCTTC	CASSPGTGTGGYTF
TRBV2	few	TRBJ2-1	TRBD2	TGTGCCAGCAGGAGCGGGAGTAACAATGAGCAGTTCTTC	CASRSGSNNEQFF
TRBV6-8	few	TRBJ1-2	-	TGTGCCAGCGAGCCGGGAAGAAACTATGGCTACACCTTC	CASEPGRNYGYTF
TRBV5-1	-	TRBJ2-3	-	TGCGCCAGCAGCTTTCGGGGCGGAAGCACAGATACGCAGTATTTT	CASSFRGGSTDTQYF
TRBV28	-	TRBJ2-7	-	TGTGCTGCGGCCCAGGGTGGCTACGAGCAGTACTTC	CAAAQGGYEQYF
TRBV19	-	TRBJ2-7	TRBD1	TGTGCCAGTAGTGTTACCGGGACAGGGGTGGCGAGAGTCTACGAGCAGTACTTC	CASSVTGTGVARVYEQYF
TRBV14	once	TRBJ2-5	-	TGTGCCAGCAGCCCCAGGCCAGGGGCCGGGGAGACCCAGTACTTC	CASSPRPGAGETQYF
TRBV11-3	few	TRBJ2-1	TRBD2	TGTGCCAGCAACCGGGATATAGCGGGCAGTGAGCAGTTCTTC	CASNRDIAGSEQFF
TRBV9	medium-sized	TRBJ2-3	-	TGTGCCAGCAGCTTAAGTAGGGCGGCAGTTACGCAGTATTTT	CASSLSRAAVTQYF
TRBV30	-	TRBJ1-3	-	TGTGCCTGGAGTCCGACTTGGAACACCATATATTTT	CAWSPTWNTIYF
TRBV19	once	TRBJ2-5	TRBD1	TGTGCCAGTAGCCGGGACAGAGGGCTGGAGACCCAGTACTTC	CASSRDRGLETQYF
TRBV6-1	few	TRBJ2-4	TRBD1	TGTGCCAGCAGTGAAGTAAACGCCGGGACAGGGGATTTAGCCAAAAACATTCAGTACTTC	CASSEVNAGTGDLAKNIQYF
TRBV6-8	-	TRBJ1-1	-	TGTGCCAGCAGTTACACCTGGAACACTGAAGCTTTCTTT	CASSYTWNTEAFF
TRBV19	few	TRBJ2-3	TRBD1	TGTGCCAGCCAGACAGGGCCAAGCACAGATACGCAGTATTTT	CASQTGPSTDTQYF
TRBV11-3	few	TRBJ2-1	-	TGTGCCAGCAGCTTAGTGGCGGGCCGCTTGTCGTACAATGAGCAGTTCTTC	CASSLVAGRLSYNEQFF
TRBV6-8	few	TRBJ1-3	-	TGTGCCAGCAGTGACCCCACCTCTGGAAACACCATATATTTT	CASSDPTSGNTIYF
TRBV7-5	few	TRBJ2-7	-	TGTGCCAGCAGCTCTCGGGCCTACATCGAGGAGCAGTACTTC	CASSSRAYIEEQYF
TRBV28	-	TRBJ2-4	TRBD1	TGTGCCAGCAGTTTATGGACAGGGGTACTAGCCAAAAACATTCAGTACTTC	CASSLWTGVLAKNIQYF
TRBV4-1	few	TRBJ2-4	TRBD1	TGCGCCAGCAGCGTAGGGGGCGCAAAGGGGACCAAAAACATTCAGTACTTC	CASSVGGAKGTKNIQYF
TRBV6-8	few	TRBJ2-7	TRBD2	TGTGCCAGCAGTAACCTAGCTAGCGGGAGTGGAAACGAGCAGTACTTC	CASSNLASGSGNEQYF
TRBV28	-	TRBJ2-7	-	TGTGCCAGCAGTCTGCAGGTATACGAGCAGTACTTC	CASSLQVYEQYF
TRBV19	-	TRBJ2-2	-	TGTGCCACCCGCAGGGCGGGCACCGGGGAGCTGTTTTTT	CATRRAGTGELFF
TRBV6-7	-	TRBJ2-5	-	TGTGCCAGCATTGGGGGTTACCAAGAGACCCAGTACTTC	CASIGGYQETQYF
TRBV28	-	TRBJ2-5	-	TGTGCCAGCAGGACGGGGACACAAGAGACCCAGTACTTC	CASRTGTQETQYF
TRBV30	-	TRBJ2-7	TRBD1	TGTGCCTGGAGTACTCACAGGGGCGGGTACGAGCAGTACTTC	CAWSTHRGGYEQYF
TRBV6-8	few	TRBJ1-1	-	TGTGCCAGCAGTTACTCGGGGGGGAGGGCTGAAGCTTTCTTT	CASSYSGGRAEAFF
TRBV5-1	-	TRBJ2-2	TRBD2	TGCGCCAGCACCCTCCGGGGGGACTTGACCGGGGAGCTGTTTTTT	CASTLRGDLTGELFF
TRBV6-1	few	TRBJ2-7	-	TGTGCCAGCAGTGAAGCCCAGGGGATGGTTTTCTACGAGCAGTACTTC	CASSEAQGMVFYEQYF
TRBV16	-	TRBJ1-2	TRBD1	TGTGCCAGCAGCCCCCGAGGGACAGGGGATGGCTACACCTTC	CASSPRGTGDGYTF